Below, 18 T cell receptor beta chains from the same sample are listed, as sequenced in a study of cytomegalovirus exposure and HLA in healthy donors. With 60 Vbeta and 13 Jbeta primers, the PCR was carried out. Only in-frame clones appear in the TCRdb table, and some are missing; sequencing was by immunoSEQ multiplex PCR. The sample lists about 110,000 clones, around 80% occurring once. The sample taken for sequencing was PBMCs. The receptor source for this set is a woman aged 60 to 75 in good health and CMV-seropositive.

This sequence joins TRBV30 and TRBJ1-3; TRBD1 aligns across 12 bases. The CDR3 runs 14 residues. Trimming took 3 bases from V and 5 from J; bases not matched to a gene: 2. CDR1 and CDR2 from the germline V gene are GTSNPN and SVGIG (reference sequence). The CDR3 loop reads CAWRGTGGRNTIYF. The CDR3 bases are TGTGCCTGGAGGGGGACAGGGGGCAGAAACACCATATATTTT.

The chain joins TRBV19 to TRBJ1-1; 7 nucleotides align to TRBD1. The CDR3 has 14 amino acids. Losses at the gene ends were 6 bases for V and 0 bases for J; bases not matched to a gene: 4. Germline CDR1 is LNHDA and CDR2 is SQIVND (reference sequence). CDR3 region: CASRAGQLNTEAFF. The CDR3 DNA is TGTGCCAGTAGGGCGGGACAGTTGAACACTGAAGCTTTCTTT.

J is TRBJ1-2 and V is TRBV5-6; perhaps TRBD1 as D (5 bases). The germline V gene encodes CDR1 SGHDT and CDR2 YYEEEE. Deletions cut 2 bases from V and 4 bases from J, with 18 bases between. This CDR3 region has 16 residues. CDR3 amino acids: CASSFMGEGASYGYTF. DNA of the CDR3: TGTGCCAGCAGCTTCATGGGCGAAGGGGCATCCTATGGCTACACCTTC.

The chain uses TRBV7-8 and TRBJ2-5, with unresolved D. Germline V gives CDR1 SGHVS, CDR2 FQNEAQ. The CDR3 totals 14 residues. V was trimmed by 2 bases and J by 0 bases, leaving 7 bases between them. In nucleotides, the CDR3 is TGTGCCAGCAGCTTAAATGTCTACCAAGAGACCCAGTACTTC. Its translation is CASSLNVYQETQYF.

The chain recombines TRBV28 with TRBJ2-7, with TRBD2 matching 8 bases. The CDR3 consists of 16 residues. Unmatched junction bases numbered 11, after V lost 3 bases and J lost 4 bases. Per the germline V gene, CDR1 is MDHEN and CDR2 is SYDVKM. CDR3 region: CASSLWGSGSSYEQYF. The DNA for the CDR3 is TGTGCCAGCAGTTTGTGGGGGAGCGGGAGTTCATACGAGCAGTACTTC.

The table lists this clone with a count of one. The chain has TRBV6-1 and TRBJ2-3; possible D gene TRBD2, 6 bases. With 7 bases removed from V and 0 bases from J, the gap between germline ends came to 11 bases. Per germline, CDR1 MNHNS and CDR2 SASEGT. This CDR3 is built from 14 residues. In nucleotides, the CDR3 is TGTGCCAGCAACCGGGAGAAGAGCACAGATACGCAGTATTTT. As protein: CASNREKSTDTQYF.

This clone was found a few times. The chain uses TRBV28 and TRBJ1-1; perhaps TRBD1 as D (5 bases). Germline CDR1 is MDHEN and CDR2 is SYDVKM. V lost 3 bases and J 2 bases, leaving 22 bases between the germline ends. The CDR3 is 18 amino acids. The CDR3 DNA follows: TGTGCCAGCAGTTTCCCCATAAGTTTAGGACACGAAAACACTGAAGCTTTCTTT. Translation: CASSFPISLGHENTEAFF.

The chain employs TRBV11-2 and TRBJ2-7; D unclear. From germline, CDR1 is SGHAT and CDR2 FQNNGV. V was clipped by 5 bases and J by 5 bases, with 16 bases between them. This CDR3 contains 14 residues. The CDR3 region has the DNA TGTGCCAGCAGCCCCGTAAGAGCCCTCAACGAGCAGTACTTC. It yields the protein CASSPVRALNEQYF.

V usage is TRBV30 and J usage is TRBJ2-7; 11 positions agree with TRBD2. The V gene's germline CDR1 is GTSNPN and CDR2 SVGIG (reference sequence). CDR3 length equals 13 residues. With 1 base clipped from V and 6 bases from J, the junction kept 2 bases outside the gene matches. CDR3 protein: CAWSATSGTEQYF. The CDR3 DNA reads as TGTGCCTGGAGTGCGACTAGCGGGACCGAGCAGTACTTC.

The CDR3 sequence is CASSLEPGTGRNGELFF. The CDR3 nucleotides are TGTGCCAGCAGCTTGGAACCCGGGACAGGGCGGAACGGGGAGCTGTTTTTT. The chain combines TRBV5-4 with TRBJ2-2; 9 bases align to TRBD1. Unmatched junction bases numbered 10, after V lost 0 bases and J lost 7 bases. The V gene's germline CDR1 is SGHNT and CDR2 YYREEE (reference sequence). The CDR3 is made up of 17 amino acids.

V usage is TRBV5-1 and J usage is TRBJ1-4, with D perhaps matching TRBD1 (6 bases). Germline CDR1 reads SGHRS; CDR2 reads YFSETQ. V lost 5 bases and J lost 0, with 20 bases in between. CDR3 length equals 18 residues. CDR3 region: CASRPRTTGSATNEKLFF. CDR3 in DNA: TGCGCCAGCAGACCTCGGACCACAGGGTCTGCAACTAATGAAAAACTGTTTTTT.

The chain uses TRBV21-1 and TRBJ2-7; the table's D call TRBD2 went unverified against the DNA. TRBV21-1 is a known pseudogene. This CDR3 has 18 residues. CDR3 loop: CASSKSWSGLSICYEQYF. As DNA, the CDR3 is TGTGCCAGCAGCAAAAGTTGGTCGGGACTCTCCATCTGCTACGAGCAGTACTTC.

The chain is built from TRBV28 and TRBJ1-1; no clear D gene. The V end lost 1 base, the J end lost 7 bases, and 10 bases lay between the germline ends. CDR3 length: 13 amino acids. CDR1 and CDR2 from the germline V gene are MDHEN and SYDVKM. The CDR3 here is CASSLSGYNEAFF. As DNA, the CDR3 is TGTGCCAGCAGTTTATCGGGTTACAATGAAGCTTTCTTT.

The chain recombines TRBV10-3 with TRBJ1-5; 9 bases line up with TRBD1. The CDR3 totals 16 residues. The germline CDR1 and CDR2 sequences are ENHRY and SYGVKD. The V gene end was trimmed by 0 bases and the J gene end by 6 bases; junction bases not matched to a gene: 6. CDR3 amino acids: CAISESSGQGFQPQHF. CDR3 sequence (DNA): TGTGCCATCAGTGAGTCATCTGGACAGGGGTTTCAGCCCCAGCATTTT.

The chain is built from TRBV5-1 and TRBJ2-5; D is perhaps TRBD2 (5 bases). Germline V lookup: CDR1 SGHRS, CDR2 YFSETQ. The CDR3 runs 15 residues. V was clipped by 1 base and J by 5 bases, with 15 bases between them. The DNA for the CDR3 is TGCGCCAGCAGCTTGAGTGGTCTAGCCGGCGAGACCCAGTACTTC. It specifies CASSLSGLAGETQYF.

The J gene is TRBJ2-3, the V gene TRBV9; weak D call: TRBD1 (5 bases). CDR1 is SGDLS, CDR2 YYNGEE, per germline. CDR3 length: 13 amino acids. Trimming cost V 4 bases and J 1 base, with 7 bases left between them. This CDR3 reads CASSSTGTDTQYF. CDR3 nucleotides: TGTGCCAGCAGCTCGACAGGCACAGATACGCAGTATTTT.

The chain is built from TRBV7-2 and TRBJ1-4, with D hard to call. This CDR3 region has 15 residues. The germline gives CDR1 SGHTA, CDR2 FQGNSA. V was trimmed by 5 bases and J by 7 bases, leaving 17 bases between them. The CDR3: CASSPDGYKREKLFF. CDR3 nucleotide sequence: TGTGCCAGCAGCCCCGACGGGTACAAGCGTGAAAAACTGTTTTTT.

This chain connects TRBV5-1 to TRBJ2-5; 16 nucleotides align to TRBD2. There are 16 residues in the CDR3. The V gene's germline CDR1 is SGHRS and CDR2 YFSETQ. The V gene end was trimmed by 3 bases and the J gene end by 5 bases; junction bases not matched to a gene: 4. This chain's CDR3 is CASSSRGLAGGETQYF. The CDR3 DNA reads TGCGCCAGCAGCTCCCGGGGACTAGCGGGGGGGGAGACCCAGTACTTC.